A selection of T cell receptor beta chains follows, all from one sample in a study of tumor-infiltrating lymphocytes in primary liver carcinoma. MiXCR, applied by TCRdb to the multiplex PCR reads, yields one record per CDR3 protein. The data contain more than 150,000 distinct CDR3 sequences, about 60% of them singletons. Sequenced: peripheral blood. These TCRs come from a man aged 35 to 55 with primary liver carcinoma and hepatitis B virus infection. The CDR3 runs from the conserved cysteine through the conserved F or W. The D gene is left open where the match is weak. Part of the rows lack a size; the others show once, few, many or a class for expanded clones.

.,TRBV4-1,.,TRBJ2-2,CASSQQGGNTGELFF,TGCGCCAGCAGCCAGCAGGGGGGTAACACCGGGGAGCTGTTTTTT
many,TRBV29-1,TRBD1,TRBJ2-5,CSGGDREETQYF,TGCAGCGGAGGGGACAGGGAGGAGACCCAGTACTTC
.,TRBV6-1,.,TRBJ1-3,CATTANHRVSGNTIYF,TGTGCCACCACCGCCAACCACAGGGTATCTGGGAACACCATATATTTT
.,TRBV5-1,.,TRBJ2-3,CASSKEGTDTQYF,TGCGCCAGCAGCAAGGAAGGCACAGATACGCAGTATTTT
.,TRBV6-1,.,TRBJ1-6,CASSTARNHGSPLHF,TGTGCCAGCAGTACGGCGAGGAACCATGGGTCACCCCTCCACTTT
.,TRBV12-3/TRBV12-4,.,TRBJ2-5,CASSGGLQETQYF,TGTGCCAGCAGCGGCGGCCTGCAGGAGACCCAGTACTTC
.,TRBV11-2,.,TRBJ2-1,CASSPYKTANEQFF,TGTGCCAGCAGCCCCTACAAGACTGCTAATGAGCAGTTCTTC
.,TRBV11-2,.,TRBJ2-3,CASSSTTIPDSQYF,TGTGCCAGCAGCTCAACCACAATCCCAGATAGTCAGTATTTT
.,TRBV11-1,.,TRBJ1-1,CASSSPPGLMNTVAFF,TGTGCCAGCAGCTCCCCGCCGGGGCTGATGAACACTGTAGCTTTCTTT
many,TRBV11-2,.,TRBJ2-2,CASSWTANTGELFF,TGTGCCAGCAGCTGGACAGCGAACACCGGGGAGCTGTTTTTT
few,TRBV10-3,TRBD2,TRBJ2-4,CATAGWGTRSSGTKNIQYF,TGTGCCACGGCAGGTTGGGGGACCCGATCGAGCGGGACCAAAAACATTCAGTACTTC
.,TRBV5-5,TRBD2,TRBJ2-1,CASSSELAGGRNEQFF,TGTGCCAGCAGCTCGGAACTAGCGGGAGGAAGAAATGAGCAGTTCTTC
once,TRBV28,.,TRBJ1-2,CASSLLGDFGYTF,TGTGCCAGCAGTTTATTGGGGGATTTCGGCTACACCTTC
once,TRBV29-1,.,TRBJ2-7,CSVERINTGEQYF,TGCAGCGTTGAGCGAATCAACACGGGCGAGCAGTACTTC
.,TRBV11-2,.,TRBJ2-1,CASSKPGRDARPYSEQFF,TGTGCCAGCAGCAAACCGGGGCGGGACGCTCGCCCCTACAGTGAGCAGTTCTTC
.,TRBV6-2/TRBV6-3,.,TRBJ2-7,CASHKTGSYEQYF,TGTGCCAGCCATAAGACAGGATCCTACGAGCAGTACTTC
once,TRBV12-3/TRBV12-4,TRBD1,TRBJ2-7,CANSLGTGGLREQYF,TGTGCCAACAGTTTAGGGACAGGGGGCCTTCGGGAGCAGTACTTC
once,TRBV6-1,TRBD1,TRBJ2-3,CASNLGQGGYQPQYF,TGTGCCAGCAACCTCGGACAGGGGGGTTATCAGCCCCAGTATTTT
many,TRBV4-1,.,TRBJ1-2,CASSQEAGTNYGYTF,TGCGCCAGCAGCCAAGAAGCCGGAACAAACTATGGCTACACCTTC
.,TRBV11-1,.,TRBJ1-6,CVSSESGIGPSPLHF,TGTGTCAGCAGCGAAAGCGGGATAGGGCCATCACCCCTCCACTTT
many,TRBV11-2,.,TRBJ2-7,CASSPRDTTYEQYF,TGTGCCAGCAGTCCTCGGGACACCACCTACGAGCAGTACTTC
.,TRBV6-5,TRBD1,TRBJ1-2,CASSTSGGDYGYTF,TGTGCCAGCAGTACGTCAGGGGGCGACTATGGCTACACCTTT
few,TRBV11-2,.,TRBJ2-7,CASSLQGGTYEQYF,TGTGCCAGCAGTTTACAGGGAGGGACCTACGAGCAGTACTTC
once,TRBV6-5,.,TRBJ1-5,CASRPQRNSTQPQHF,TGTGCCAGCAGACCACAGAGAAATAGCACTCAGCCCCAGCATTTT
.,TRBV4-1,.,TRBJ1-2,CASSQYAGTGGYTF,TGCGCCAGCAGCCAATATGCGGGGACGGGCGGCTACACCTTC
many,TRBV11-2,TRBD2,TRBJ2-1,CASSLDQGFGLAGVGGWNEQFF,TGTGCCAGCAGCTTAGATCAGGGGTTCGGACTAGCGGGAGTTGGAGGATGGAATGAGCAGTTCTTC
many,TRBV11-2,TRBD1,TRBJ2-7,CASSLVTGMTDEQYF,TGTGCCAGCAGCTTAGTGACAGGGATGACTGACGAGCAGTACTTC
once,TRBV6-6,.,TRBJ1-2,CASTFFVGEGYTF,TGTGCCAGTACCTTTTTTGTGGGAGAAGGCTACACCTTC
.,TRBV12-3/TRBV12-4,TRBD2,TRBJ2-1,CASSLDVGTSGYNEQFF,TGTGCCAGCAGCCTCGACGTGGGGACTAGCGGGTACAATGAGCAGTTCTTC
.,TRBV11-2,.,TRBJ2-7,CPSSSLRLRTFHEQYF,TGTCCCAGCAGCTCCCTTCGGTTGCGTACATTCCACGAGCAGTACTTC
once,TRBV11-2,TRBD2,TRBJ2-7,CTSSLLAGAGYEQYF,TGTACCAGCAGCTTACTAGCGGGAGCGGGCTACGAGCAGTACTTC
.,TRBV6-2/TRBV6-3,TRBD2,TRBJ2-2,CDSSSLLATQYYTGELFF,TGTGACAGCAGTTCCTTACTAGCGACTCAATACTACACCGGGGAGCTGTTTTTT
few,TRBV29-1,.,TRBJ1-1,CSVVPGATEAFF,TGCAGCGTTGTCCCAGGGGCCACTGAAGCTTTCTTT
.,TRBV7-9,.,TRBJ2-7,CASSEGPGLQYF,TGTGCCAGCAGCGAAGGACCGGGTTTGCAGTACTTC
few,TRBV6-5,TRBD1,TRBJ1-1,CASSYETGMNTEAFF,TGTGCCAGCAGTTACGAGACAGGGATGAACACTGAAGCTTTCTTT
.,TRBV5-1,TRBD1,TRBJ1-1,CASSLGDRGDTEAFF,TGCGCCAGCAGCTTGGGGGACAGGGGAGACACTGAAGCTTTCTTT
few,TRBV4-1,.,TRBJ2-1,CASSQERQVGVSFF,TGCGCCAGCAGCCAAGAACGGCAGGTGGGCGTATCGTTCTTC
many,TRBV30,TRBD1,TRBJ2-1,CAWRGQSSYNEQFF,TGTGCCTGGAGGGGACAGAGCTCCTACAATGAGCAGTTCTTC
.,TRBV11-2,.,TRBJ2-1,CASSIGTGGHNEQFF,TGTGCCAGCAGCATCGGGACTGGCGGTCACAATGAGCAGTTCTTC
.,TRBV5-1,TRBD2,TRBJ2-7,CASSLGLAGGTYGEQYF,TGCGCCAGCAGCTTGGGACTAGCGGGAGGCACGTACGGCGAGCAGTACTTC
.,TRBV30,TRBD2,TRBJ2-1,CAWSVPGLALDEQFF,TGTGCCTGGAGTGTACCGGGACTAGCACTGGATGAGCAGTTCTTC